Described below is a single TCR beta chain sequence and its context. Its antigen is unknown. The data were obtained in a study of Tregs in tolerant kidney transplant recipients. General study results and limits: Biological reproducibility was not directly addressed, but technical replication error appeared minimal. Few patients were studied, so findings need validation in larger groups. Tregs expanded with activated donor B cells seemed most donor-specific.

Profiled with immunoSEQ multiplex PCR; TCRdb holds only in-frame clones, not every one. The sample comprises about 240,000 clones, approximately 84% of which are singletons, and under 0.65% rests with the top ten. The V gene lost 2 bases and the J gene lost 5 bases, with 10 bases spanning the gap. There are 14 residues in the CDR3. Germline CDR1 reads KGHSH; CDR2 reads LQKENI. Thawed PBMCs were FACS-sorted into unstimulated CD4+CD25+CD127- regulatory T cells, CD4+CD25- non-regulatory cells, CD4 and CD8 cells. The chain is built from TRBV18 and TRBJ1-5; D is uncertain. The sequenced sample consisted of CD4+ T cells from blood. The receptor comes from a human donor in good health. In DNA, the CDR3 is TGTGCCAGCTCACCAACGAGGACCGATCAGCCCCAGCATTTT. Protein sequence: CASSPTRTDQPQHF. Filled out from reference TRBV18 and TRBJ1-5, the complete variable domain reads NAGVMQNPRHLVRRRGQEARLRCSPMKGHSHVYWYRQLPEEGLKFMVYLQKENIIDESGMPKERFSAEFPKEGPSILRIQQVVRGDSAAYFCASSPTRTDQPQHFGDGTRLSIL.